The next 18 T cell receptor beta chains were all read from a single sample in a study of identifying expanded T cells in peripheral blood. Method: immunoSEQ multiplex PCR; TCRdb's copy keeps in-frame clones and lacks some. This sample has approximately 85,000 clones, with more than 75% found just once. Sample: blood. The receptor set was obtained from a person between 18 and 75 years old in good health.

This clone was counted a few times. The V call is TRBV18, the J call TRBJ1-2; 9 nucleotides match TRBD1. V was pared by 5 bases and J by 6 bases, with 4 bases of the junction left unmatched. The CDR3 sequence is 13 residues long. Germline V gene sequence: CDR1 KGHSH, CDR2 LQKENI. In DNA, the CDR3 is TGTGCCAGCTCAACAGGGGGCCAGGATGGCTACACCTTC. Protein product: CASSTGGQDGYTF. The variable domain in full, completed from reference TRBV18 and TRBJ1-2, reads NAGVMQNPRHLVRRRGQEARLRCSPMKGHSHVYWYRQLPEEGLKFMVYLQKENIIDESGMPKERFSAEFPKEGPSILRIQQVVRGDSAAYFCASSTGGQDGYTFGSGTRLTVV.

This chain connects TRBV7-8 to TRBJ2-2; D is perhaps TRBD2 (7 bases). Trimming took 4 bases from V and 6 from J, leaving 15 bases between them. Germline values: CDR1 SGHVS, CDR2 FQNEAQ. CDR3 length equals 15 residues. Written as DNA, the CDR3 is TGTGCCAGCAGCTCTCCGAGGGGGAGGGCCGGGGAGCTGTTTTTT. It specifies CASSSPRGRAGELFF.

This clone was detected once. The J gene is TRBJ2-3, the V gene TRBV2; D is unresolved. This CDR3 has 13 residues. Germline CDR1 reads SNHLY; CDR2 reads FYNNEI. Trimming pared 7 bases from V and 2 bases from J, leaving 10 bases between. The CDR3 is CASNRDLTDTQYF. CDR3 DNA: TGTGCCAGCAATCGAGATCTCACAGATACGCAGTATTTT.

The chain couples TRBV13 to TRBJ2-2, with D perhaps matching TRBD1 (5 bases). The CDR3 runs 12 residues. Germline V CDR1 and CDR2: PRHDT, FYEKMQ (reference sequence). V shed 10 bases and J shed 6 bases, with 12 bases lying between them. CDR3 in DNA: TGTGCCACCAGGGAAGGGGCCGGGGAGCTGTTTTTT. This codes for CATREGAGELFF.

The chain recombines TRBV7-2 with TRBJ1-3; 9 nucleotides align to TRBD1. This CDR3 has 15 residues. Germline CDR1 and CDR2: SGHTA and FQGNSA. V trimming: 4 bases; J trimming: 4 bases; junction bases outside the gene matches: 5. In nucleotides, the CDR3 is TGTGCCAGCAGCTCATCACAGGGGGCCGGAAACACCATATATTTT. Its translation is CASSSSQGAGNTIYF.

V gene TRBV5-6 combines with J gene TRBJ2-5, with D possibly TRBD2 on 6 matching bases. V was cut by 5 bases and J by 4 bases, with 24 bases left in between. Germline CDR1 is SGHDT and CDR2 is YYEEEE. The CDR3 length is 17 residues. The CDR3 bases are TGTGCCAGCAGGACCGGGGGAGGAGCGGATGTAAGAGAGACCCAGTACTTC. This translates into CASRTGGGADVRETQYF.

The V gene is TRBV5-6, the J gene TRBJ1-2; possibly TRBD1 for D (6 bases). The length of the CDR3 is 14 residues. The V gene lost 0 bases and the J gene lost 8 bases, with 14 bases spanning the gap. In germline, CDR1 is SGHDT, CDR2 YYEEEE. The CDR3 DNA reads TGTGCCAGCAGCTTGGGGCAGGGGCGGGGAGGCTACACCTTC. Translation: CASSLGQGRGGYTF.

The CDR3 region has the DNA TGTGCCAGTAGTATGGGGACAGGACAGCCCCAGCATTTT. This gives the protein CASSMGTGQPQHF. The chain uses TRBV19 and TRBJ1-5; the match to TRBD1 covers 8 bases. J lost 7 bases, V lost 3 bases, and 2 bases had no gene match. The CDR3 is 13 amino acids. CDR1 LNHDA and CDR2 SQIVND come from the germline V gene (reference sequence).

The rearrangement joins TRBV7-2 to TRBJ1-1; TRBD1 might be the D (6 bases). Between the trimmed V and J ends, which lost 5 bases and 1 base, there was a span of 11 bases. There are 14 residues in the CDR3. Germline V gene lookup returns CDR1 SGHTA and CDR2 FQGNSA. CDR3 nucleotides: TGTGCCAGCAGCGCCAGGGGAGCGAACACTGAAGCTTTCTTT. Protein sequence: CASSARGANTEAFF.

V is TRBV28 and J is TRBJ1-6; 8 nucleotides line up with TRBD1. The ends lost 5 bases at V and 8 bases at J; junction bases unmatched: 5. The CDR3 length is 14 residues. CDR1 and CDR2 from the germline V gene are MDHEN and SYDVKM. The CDR3 is CASSTGGVDSPLHF. CDR3 DNA: TGTGCCAGCAGTACAGGGGGAGTGGATTCACCCCTCCACTTT.

The V call is TRBV2, the J call TRBJ2-1; D is perhaps TRBD1 (5 bases). Trimming removed 6 bases at V and 4 bases at J, with 10 bases between. Germline V gene data show CDR1 as SNHLY and CDR2 as FYNNEI. The CDR3 is 13 amino acids. As DNA, the CDR3 is TGTGCCAGCAGGCAAGACAGATACAATGAGCAGTTCTTC. As protein: CASRQDRYNEQFF.

The rearrangement links TRBV2 to TRBJ1-5, with D possibly being TRBD1 (6 bases). With 6 bases removed from V and 4 bases from J, the gap between germline ends came to 10 bases. Germline lookup yields CDR1 SNHLY and CDR2 FYNNEI. The CDR3 runs to 13 residues. The CDR3 sequence: CASRYRDNQPQHF. The CDR3 DNA reads TGTGCCAGCAGATACAGGGATAATCAGCCCCAGCATTTT.

The sample holds one count of this clone. The rearrangement joins TRBV6-6 to TRBJ2-7; TRBD1 might be the D (6 bases). The CDR3 extends over 16 amino acids. The V end was cut by 10 bases, the J end by 1 base, with 23 bases between. Germline V lookup: CDR1 MNHNY, CDR2 SVGAGI (reference sequence). For the CDR3, the DNA is TGTGCCACCGCGATTGGGGGCCGCCTAGGGTCCTACGAGCAGTACTTC. Its protein is CATAIGGRLGSYEQYF.

The chain couples TRBV2 to TRBJ1-4; D may be TRBD1 (6 bases). The CDR3 totals 15 residues. The germline V gene has CDR1 SNHLY and CDR2 FYNNEI. The ends were cut back, 6 bases at V and 3 bases at J, with 14 bases in the middle. CDR3 region: CASSITGISNEKLFF. The CDR3 region has the DNA TGTGCCAGCAGCATAACAGGGATATCTAATGAAAAACTGTTTTTT.

The chain links TRBV6-5 to TRBJ1-1; TRBD1 matches 7 bases. Per germline, CDR1 MNHEY and CDR2 SVGAGI. This CDR3 spans 16 amino acids. Trimming took 0 bases from V and 5 from J; bases not matched to a gene: 9. CDR3 residues: CASSYSWGQFRTEAFF. Written as DNA, the CDR3 is TGTGCCAGCAGTTACTCGTGGGGACAGTTCAGAACTGAAGCTTTCTTT.

The chain recombines TRBV4-1 with TRBJ2-3; D is perhaps TRBD1 (5 bases). The CDR3 extends over 15 amino acids. CDR1 and CDR2 from the germline V gene are MGHRA and YSYEKL. Trimming stripped 2 bases from V and 5 bases from J, with 14 bases between. The CDR3 loop reads CASSQIGAGGDTQYF. CDR3 nucleotide sequence: TGCGCCAGCAGCCAAATAGGGGCAGGTGGAGATACGCAGTATTTT.

This clone was found once. The chain carries TRBV5-6 and TRBJ2-7; 10 bases match TRBD1. The length of the CDR3 is 15 residues. Losses at the gene ends were 4 bases for V and 2 bases for J; bases not matched to a gene: 6. Germline V CDR1 and CDR2: SGHDT, YYEEEE. The CDR3 spells CASSVRDRGPYEQYF. For the CDR3, the DNA is TGTGCCAGCAGCGTCCGGGACAGGGGCCCCTACGAGCAGTACTTC.

The V call is TRBV28, the J call TRBJ1-1, with D possibly matching TRBD1 (6 bases). Germline V gene lookup returns CDR1 MDHEN and CDR2 SYDVKM. The CDR3 runs to 15 residues. V was pared by 4 bases and J by 0 bases, with 12 bases between. The CDR3 DNA reads as TGTGCCAGCAGTTCATGGACAGTTTTGAACACTGAAGCTTTCTTT. It is translated as CASSSWTVLNTEAFF.